One sample yielded the 3 T cell receptor beta chains listed below, sequenced in a study of blood T cell repertoires in COVID-19. Using immunoSEQ multiplex PCR, the repertoire was profiled, and TCRdb retains in-frame clones only, with some absent. Of 320,000 or so clones listed, roughly 87% were seen once; the top ten hold approximately 0.99%. Specimen: PBMCs or T cells enriched from blood (not recorded which). These receptors were obtained from a young woman who had recovered from COVID-19.

The chain couples TRBV5-6 to TRBJ1-2, with a tentative D call TRBD1 (5 bases). The CDR3 extends over 18 amino acids. Germline V lookup: CDR1 SGHDT, CDR2 YYEEEE. The ends were cut back, 2 bases at V and 2 bases at J, with 22 bases in the middle. DNA for the CDR3: TGTGCCAGCAGCTTAGCTGGGGGAGGAGGAGGACAAAACTATGGCTACACCTTC. Translation gives CASSLAGGGGGQNYGYTF.

This chain links TRBV5-8 with TRBJ1-2, with D maybe TRBD1 (5 bases). Between the trimmed V and J ends, which lost 1 base and 4 bases, there was a span of 14 bases. The CDR3 runs 15 residues. The V gene's germline CDR1 is SGHTS and CDR2 YDEGEE. The CDR3 DNA reads TGTGCCAGCAGCTTGCGGGCCAGGGTGACCTATGGCTACACCTTC. Residues: CASSLRARVTYGYTF.

The chain uses TRBV19 and TRBJ2-7; D is possibly TRBD2 (6 bases). The CDR3 runs 18 residues. V was clipped by 1 base and J by 2 bases, with 21 bases between them. CDR1 and CDR2 (germline): LNHDA, SQIVND (reference sequence). The CDR3 loop reads CASSIVSPLATETYEQYF. The CDR3 DNA reads as TGTGCCAGTAGTATAGTCTCCCCCCTAGCGACAGAAACCTACGAGCAGTACTTC.